This is a list of T cell receptor beta chains from one sample in a study of OX40 agonist ivuxolimab in advanced cancers. Data came from immunoSEQ multiplex PCR; TCRdb stores just in-frame clones and leaves some out. In the table there are about 63,000 clones, about 91% of which are singletons. This sample comprised CD4+ or CD8+ T cells sorted from blood, obtained in a trial of the OX40 agonist ivuxolimab. Every receptor here comes from an adult with an advanced solid tumor such as melanoma, head and neck, liver or kidney cancer. Both conserved end residues are trimmed from each CDR3.

>TRBJ1-5|TRBV19
ASSITVWTDNQPQH
>TRBJ2-7|TRBV19
ATRRKWEQY
>TRBJ2-3|TRBV27
ASSLSAAEYTDTQY
>TRBJ2-2|TRBV7-3
ASSLGTNGELF
>TRBJ2-4|TRBV2
ASSSDPNLAKNIQY
>TRBJ1-3|TRBV29-1
SVAYSGNTIY
>TRBJ2-7|TRBV5-6
ASSWNGGQGVQHEQY
>TRBJ2-7|TRBV5-6
ASSPGGSMQY
>TRBJ2-7|TRBV19
ASSTLSSSGEQY
>TRBJ2-7|TRBV5-1
ASSEKTAGPFYEQY
>TRBJ1-1|TRBV7-9
ASLGGGWRTEAF
>TRBJ2-7|TRBV15
ATSRDYGDRGPYEQY
>TRBJ2-7|TRBV4-2
ASSQDPATGPYEQY
>TRBJ2-5|TRBV7-9
ASSLASGPQETQY
>TRBJ2-3|TRBV29-1
SVVWYDEGSTDTQY
>TRBJ2-7|TRBV4-1
ASSQGTVYEQY
>TRBJ1-2|TRBV27
ASSSTAYYGYT